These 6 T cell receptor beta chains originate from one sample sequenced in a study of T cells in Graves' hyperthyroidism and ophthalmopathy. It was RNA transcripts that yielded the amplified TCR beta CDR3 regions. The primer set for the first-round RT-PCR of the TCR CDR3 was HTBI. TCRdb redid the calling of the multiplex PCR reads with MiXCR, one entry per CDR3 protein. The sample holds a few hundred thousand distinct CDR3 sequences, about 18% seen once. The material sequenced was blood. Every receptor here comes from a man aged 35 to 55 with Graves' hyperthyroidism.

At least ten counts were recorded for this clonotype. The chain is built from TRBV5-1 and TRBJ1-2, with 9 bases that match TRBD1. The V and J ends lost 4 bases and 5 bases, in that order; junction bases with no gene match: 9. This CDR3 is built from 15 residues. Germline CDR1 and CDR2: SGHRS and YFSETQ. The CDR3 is CASSTVSGTGYGYTF. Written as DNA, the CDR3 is TGCGCCAGCAGCACGGTATCCGGGACAGGGTATGGCTACACCTTC. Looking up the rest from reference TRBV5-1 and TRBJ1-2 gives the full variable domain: KAGVTQTPRYLIKTRGQQVTLSCSPISGHRSVSWYQQTPGQGLQFLFEYFSETQRNKGNFPGRFSGRQFSNSRSEMNVSTLELGDSALYLCASSTVSGTGYGYTFGSGTRLTVV.

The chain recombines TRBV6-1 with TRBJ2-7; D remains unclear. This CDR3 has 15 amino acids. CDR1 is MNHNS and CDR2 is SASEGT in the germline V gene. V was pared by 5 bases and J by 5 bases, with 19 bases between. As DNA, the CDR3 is TGTGCCAGCAGTAGGTCCCCGAAGGGAAGCGACGAGCAGTACTTC. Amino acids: CASSRSPKGSDEQYF.

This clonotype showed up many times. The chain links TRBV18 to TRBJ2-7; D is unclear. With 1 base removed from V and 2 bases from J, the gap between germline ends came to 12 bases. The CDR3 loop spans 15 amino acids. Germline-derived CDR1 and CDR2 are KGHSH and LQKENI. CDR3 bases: TGTGCCAGCTCACCACGGGCTGGCTCTACCTACGAGCAGTACTTC. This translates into CASSPRAGSTYEQYF. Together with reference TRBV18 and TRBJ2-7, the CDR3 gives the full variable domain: NAGVMQNPRHLVRRRGQEARLRCSPMKGHSHVYWYRQLPEEGLKFMVYLQKENIIDESGMPKERFSAEFPKEGPSILRIQQVVRGDSAAYFCASSPRAGSTYEQYFGPGTRLTVT.

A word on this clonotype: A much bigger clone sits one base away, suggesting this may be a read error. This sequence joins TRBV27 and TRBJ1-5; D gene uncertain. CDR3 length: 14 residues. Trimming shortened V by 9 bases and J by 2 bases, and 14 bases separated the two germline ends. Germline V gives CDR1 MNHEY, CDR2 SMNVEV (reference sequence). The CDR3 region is CASRGLVGNQPQHF. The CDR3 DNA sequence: TGTGCCAGTCGGGGTTTGGTTGGCAATCAGCCCCAGCATTTT.

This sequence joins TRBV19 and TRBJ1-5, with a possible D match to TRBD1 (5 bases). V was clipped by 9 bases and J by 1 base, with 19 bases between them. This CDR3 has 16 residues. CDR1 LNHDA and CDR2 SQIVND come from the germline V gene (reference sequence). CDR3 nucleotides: TGTGCCAGAAATCTCTTTCCGGGGGTGAGCAATCAGCCCCAGCATTTT. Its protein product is CARNLFPGVSNQPQHF. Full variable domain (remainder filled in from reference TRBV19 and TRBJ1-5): DGGITQSPKYLFRKEGQNVTLSCEQNLNHDAMYWYRQDPGQGLRLIYYSQIVNDFQKGDIAEGYSVSREKKESFPLTVTSAQKNPTAFYLCARNLFPGVSNQPQHFGDGTRLSIL.

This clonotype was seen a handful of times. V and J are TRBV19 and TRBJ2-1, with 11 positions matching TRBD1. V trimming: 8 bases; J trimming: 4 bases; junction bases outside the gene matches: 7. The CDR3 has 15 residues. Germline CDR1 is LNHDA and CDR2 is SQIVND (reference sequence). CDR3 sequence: CASAGGDRGYNEQFF. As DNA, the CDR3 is TGTGCCAGTGCCGGTGGGGACAGGGGGTACAATGAGCAGTTCTTC.